The sequence of this T cell receptor (beta chain) was determined in a study of blood T cell repertoires in COVID-19. Study at large: Donors in the United States, Italy and Spain gave samples during acute or convalescent COVID-19. The cDNA or gDNA used as material had been derived from T cells, B-cell-depleted T cells, or PBMCs.

Original data processing: Quantification of nucleated cells was approximated via reference gene primer amplification. The data were produced by immunoSEQ multiplex PCR, yet TCRdb's version contains in-frame clones alone and is incomplete. The DNA was the basis for D and trimming; V, J and clone size are from that table. The data contain 250,000 or so clones, more than 75% of them singletons. Looked up from germline, CDR1 is MNHEY and CDR2 is SVGAGI. V gave up 10 bases and J gave up 2 bases, with 11 bases separating them. CDR3 length: 12 residues. This TCR was sampled from a man aged 40-49 years with active or convalescent COVID-19. The source material was peripheral blood. The V gene is TRBV6-5, the J gene TRBJ1-2; possibly TRBD1 for D (6 bases). The CDR3 nucleotides read TGTGCCACTAGGGGGTTAAACTATGGCTACACCTTC. It translates to CATRGLNYGYTF.